This T cell receptor beta chain was documented in a study of blood T cell repertoires in COVID-19. Study at large: Whether acute or convalescent, the COVID-19 samples came from the United States, Italy and Spain. Sources were T cells, B-cell-depleted T cells, or PBMCs; the material itself was cDNA or gDNA.

This clone showed up just a few times. Germline loops: CDR1 MNHEY, CDR2 SMNVEV (reference sequence). V was clipped by 0 bases and J by 0 bases, with 8 bases between them. The CDR3 length is 15 residues. Original analysis: Amplification of reference gene primers was used by the study to estimate nucleated cell counts. The method was immunoSEQ multiplex PCR; TCRdb's version includes in-frame clones alone and lacks a portion of them. V, J and clone size derive from that table, while D and trimming were established from the DNA sequence. The sample lists 100,000 to 150,000 clones; around nine tenths were seen once.

V is TRBV27 and J is TRBJ1-1, with unresolved D. This TCR was recovered from a human donor in a cohort sampled during active COVID-19. The sample taken for sequencing was peripheral blood. The CDR3 region has the DNA TGTGCCAGCAGTTTATCCCGGAGCATGAACACTGAAGCTTTCTTT. Its translation is CASSLSRSMNTEAFF.